This T cell receptor (beta chain) was observed in a study of blood T cell repertoires in COVID-19. About the research overall: Acute and convalescent COVID-19 specimens originated in the United States, Italy and Spain. T cells, B-cell-depleted T cells, or PBMCs supplied cDNA or gDNA.

The CDR3 runs to 14 residues. V was clipped by 4 bases and J by 6 bases; unmatched bases: 2. Germline values: CDR1 WSHSY, CDR2 SAAADI. Clones were sequenced by immunoSEQ multiplex PCR, and TCRdb holds only the in-frame ones, with some missing. The data contain 100,000 or so clones, 75% to 85% of them singletons. This sequence originates from a man aged 55 to 70 with acute or convalescent COVID-19. V gene TRBV10-2 combines with J gene TRBJ2-1, with 11 nucleotides matching TRBD2. Sequencing was carried out using peripheral blood. CDR3 amino acids: CASSGLAGTNEQFF. Written as DNA, the CDR3 is TGCGCCAGCAGTGGACTAGCGGGGACCAATGAGCAGTTCTTC.